The 27 T cell receptor beta chains below all came from one sample that was sequenced in a study of cytotoxic CD8 clonotypes in ibrutinib-treated CLL. Sequencing was performed with immunoSEQ multiplex PCR; in TCRdb, only in-frame clones are kept and a portion is missing. The data contain fewer than 200,000 clones, about 84% of them singletons. The sequencing used PBMCs, collected after 24 months of ibrutinib treatment. The receptors here all came from a human donor with chronic lymphocytic leukemia.

The chain combines TRBV29-1 with TRBJ2-1, with a weak D call TRBD1 (6 bases). This CDR3 comprises 15 residues. V was pared by 5 bases and J by 0 bases, with 14 bases between. CDR1 SQVTM and CDR2 ANQGSEA come from the germline V gene. This CDR3 reads CSVLRGSSSYNEQFF. The CDR3 region has the DNA TGCAGCGTTCTCAGGGGTTCAAGCTCCTACAATGAGCAGTTCTTC.

The V gene is TRBV4-3, the J gene TRBJ2-6; 8 bases line up with TRBD1. V was pared by 3 bases and J by 0 bases, with 1 base of the junction left unmatched. The CDR3 has 16 amino acids. CDR1 and CDR2 from the germline V gene are LGHNA and YSLEER. CDR3 in amino acids: CASSQDRVSGANVLTF. CDR3 coding DNA: TGCGCCAGCAGCCAGGACAGGGTCTCTGGGGCCAACGTCCTGACTTTC.

The chain combines TRBV9 with TRBJ2-2; 7 positions match TRBD1. Germline CDR1 is SGDLS and CDR2 is YYNGEE. This CDR3 has 16 amino acids. Losses at the gene ends were 4 bases for V and 5 bases for J; bases not matched to a gene: 11. The CDR3 nucleotides read TGTGCCAGCAGCACGCATAGACAGGGAGCAACCGGGGAGCTGTTTTTT. It yields the protein CASSTHRQGATGELFF.

The chain joins TRBV7-9 to TRBJ2-3; possible D gene TRBD2, 6 bases. Trimming shortened V by 6 bases and J by 2 bases, and 12 bases separated the two germline ends. Germline V lookup: CDR1 SEHNR, CDR2 FQNEAQ (reference sequence). The CDR3 runs 14 residues. CDR3 amino acids: CASRRSGDTDTQYF. The CDR3 nucleotides read TGTGCCAGCAGACGTTCGGGGGACACAGATACGCAGTATTTT.

The rearrangement joins TRBV6-1 to TRBJ2-7; D is possibly TRBD1 (6 bases). V was cut by 6 bases and J by 2 bases, with 11 bases left in between. This CDR3 region has 13 residues. Germline CDR1 MNHNS, CDR2 SASEGT. Here the CDR3 reads CASRTTGTYEQYF. The CDR3 region has the DNA TGTGCCAGCAGGACTACAGGGACCTACGAGCAGTACTTC.

This sequence joins TRBV5-6 and TRBJ1-4, with 7 nucleotides matching TRBD1. V was pared by 0 bases and J by 4 bases, with 9 bases of the junction left unmatched. CDR1 SGHDT and CDR2 YYEEEE come from the germline V gene. The CDR3 covers 17 residues. DNA of the CDR3: TGTGCCAGCAGCTTGGCTATTATCCGGGACAGTAATGAAAAACTGTTTTTT. Its protein product is CASSLAIIRDSNEKLFF.

The gene calls are TRBV30 and TRBJ1-4, with a weak D call TRBD1 (5 bases). The CDR3 has 16 residues. Trimming took 3 bases from V and 7 from J, leaving 21 bases between them. Germline CDR1 is GTSNPN and CDR2 is SVGIG (reference sequence). The CDR3: CAWRAPSVGLTEKLFF. CDR3 nucleotide sequence: TGTGCCTGGAGGGCCCCAAGTGTGGGGCTTACTGAAAAACTGTTTTTT.

The chain has TRBV6-4 and TRBJ2-1; the match to TRBD1 covers 9 bases. The V segment lost 6 bases and the J segment 7 bases; nucleotides outside the gene matches: 4. CDR3 length equals 13 residues. Per the germline V gene, CDR1 is MRHNA and CDR2 is SNTAGT. The CDR3 DNA reads as TGTGCCAGCAGGGACAGGGGAGGAAATGAGCAGTTCTTC. As protein: CASRDRGGNEQFF.

The chain employs TRBV11-1 and TRBJ2-2, with D tentatively TRBD2 (5 bases). Germline assignment: CDR1 SGHAT and CDR2 FQDESV (reference sequence). The CDR3 has 14 amino acids. V lost 5 bases to trimming and J lost 1 base, with 8 bases between them. The CDR3 protein is CASSPDWNTGELFF. In DNA form, the CDR3 reads TGTGCCAGCAGCCCGGACTGGAACACCGGGGAGCTGTTTTTT.

This chain links TRBV11-2 with TRBJ1-1; 7 bases are shared with TRBD1. With V trimmed by 3 bases and J by 1 base, 8 bases remained unmatched. Germline-derived CDR1 and CDR2 are SGHAT and FQNNGV. This CDR3 has 16 amino acids. The CDR3 coding sequence is TGTGCCAGCAGCTTTCGAAGACAGGGCCCGAACACTGAAGCTTTCTTT. Translating gives CASSFRRQGPNTEAFF.

V gene TRBV28 combines with J gene TRBJ1-1, with TRBD1 identical over 9 bases. V lost 3 bases to trimming and J lost 6 bases; unmatched junction nucleotides: 5. CDR3 length: 14 amino acids. CDR1 MDHEN and CDR2 SYDVKM come from the germline V gene. CDR3 loop: CASSLTGGRPEAFF. The CDR3 DNA reads TGTGCCAGCAGTTTGACAGGGGGGAGGCCTGAAGCTTTCTTT. The full variable domain, rest sourced from reference TRBV28 and TRBJ1-1, is DVKVTQSSRYLVKRTGEKVFLECVQDMDHENMFWYRQDPGLGLRLIYFSYDVKMKEKGDIPEGYSVSREKKERFSLILESASTNQTSMYLCASSLTGGRPEAFFGQGTRLTVV.

This clone was picked up a small number of times. The chain joins TRBV14 to TRBJ2-3; D unclear. The V and J ends lost 4 bases and 0 bases respectively, with 8 bases between them. The CDR3 is made up of 14 amino acids. Germline loops: CDR1 SGHDN, CDR2 FVKESK. The CDR3 region is CASSPQISTDTQYF. In DNA form, the CDR3 reads TGTGCCAGCAGCCCTCAGATTAGCACAGATACGCAGTATTTT.

The chain couples TRBV7-2 to TRBJ2-5, with D possibly being TRBD1 (6 bases). The length of the CDR3 is 16 residues. The germline V gene encodes CDR1 SGHTA and CDR2 FQGNSA. V dropped 5 bases and J dropped 4 bases, with 20 bases sitting between them. CDR3 coding DNA: TGTGCCAGCAGCACCCAAACAGGGCTGGCTGGAGAGACCCAGTACTTC. Its translation is CASSTQTGLAGETQYF. The full variable domain, in which reference TRBV7-2 and TRBJ2-5 provide the parts outside the CDR3, is GAGVSQSPSNKVTEKGKDVELRCDPISGHTALYWYRQSLGQGLEFLIYFQGNSAPDKSGLPSDRFSAERTGGSVSTLTIQRTQQEDSAVYLCASSTQTGLAGETQYFGPGTRLLVL.

V usage is TRBV6-5 and J usage is TRBJ1-2; TRBD1 matches 8 bases. V was clipped by 6 bases and J by 0 bases; unmatched bases: 6. From germline, CDR1 is MNHEY and CDR2 SVGAGI. There are 15 residues in the CDR3. This CDR3 reads CASRGTGPTNYGYTF. The CDR3 DNA is TGTGCCAGCAGAGGGACAGGACCTACTAACTATGGCTACACCTTC.

This CDR3 reads CASSAHGSTDTQYF. The CDR3 nucleotides are TGCGCCAGCAGTGCCCATGGCAGCACAGATACGCAGTATTTT. J is TRBJ2-3 and V is TRBV10-1; D is undetermined. V lost 4 bases and J 0 bases, leaving 8 bases between the germline ends. Germline lookup yields CDR1 WNHNN and CDR2 SYGVQD (reference sequence). This CDR3 has 14 amino acids.

V and J are TRBV7-2 and TRBJ1-4, with a weak D call TRBD1 (6 bases). This CDR3 comprises 16 residues. The V end lost 1 base, the J end lost 2 bases, and 11 bases lay between the germline ends. Germline V CDR1 and CDR2: SGHTA, FQGNSA. The CDR3 is CASSLGTVRTNEKLFF. DNA for the CDR3: TGTGCCAGCAGCTTAGGGACAGTAAGGACTAATGAAAAACTGTTTTTT.

The chain joins TRBV4-2 to TRBJ1-1; no clear D gene. Germline V gene lookup returns CDR1 LGHNA and CDR2 YNFKEQ. The CDR3 consists of 14 residues. V was pared by 3 bases and J by 4 bases, with 12 bases between. CDR3 DNA sequence: TGTGCCAGCAGCCACGAAACACTGAGCACTGAAGCTTTCTTT. Protein: CASSHETLSTEAFF.

Concerning this clone: Germline is not matched at one junction end, which may reflect a read error. As DNA, the CDR3 is TGTGCTAGCAGCTTAGCCCTCCGGGATACGCAGTATTTT. Translated, it gives CASSLALRDTQYF. This rearrangement joins TRBV7-7 to TRBJ2-3; D is undetermined. Looked up from germline, CDR1 is SSHAT and CDR2 is FNYEAQ (reference sequence). This CDR3 comprises 13 residues.

This sequence joins TRBV2 and TRBJ1-4; tentatively, D is TRBD1 (6 bases). The length of the CDR3 is 14 residues. The germline V gene has CDR1 SNHLY and CDR2 FYNNEI. Between the trimmed V and J ends, which lost 7 bases and 6 bases, there was a span of 15 bases. The CDR3 sequence: CASNKDRGDEKLFF. CDR3 bases: TGTGCCAGCAATAAGGACAGAGGGGATGAAAAACTGTTTTTT.

The J gene is TRBJ2-4, the V gene TRBV6-5; D is possibly TRBD1 (6 bases). Germline V lookup: CDR1 MNHEY, CDR2 SVGAGI. The CDR3 runs 14 residues. V gave up 2 bases and J gave up 8 bases, with 13 bases separating them. In DNA, the CDR3 is TGTGCCAGCAGTTACGCAGGGGCCAGGCACATTCAGTACTTC. This codes for CASSYAGARHIQYF.

J is TRBJ2-7 and V is TRBV4-2, with 10 positions matching TRBD2. Germline assignment: CDR1 LGHNA and CDR2 YNFKEQ. The CDR3 extends over 19 amino acids. V trimming: 1 base; J trimming: 2 bases; junction bases outside the gene matches: 14. CDR3 bases: TGTGCCAGCAGCCAAGGAATTGGCCTAGCGGGAGCGGGGACCTACGAGCAGTACTTC. Amino acid sequence: CASSQGIGLAGAGTYEQYF.

This clone was observed a single time. V usage is TRBV5-5 and J usage is TRBJ2-7; TRBD1 agrees at 8 bases. After removal of 4 bases from V and 4 bases from J, the junction contained 7 bases not matched to a gene. Germline V gene lookup returns CDR1 SGHKS and CDR2 YYEKEE (reference sequence). The length of the CDR3 is 14 residues. The CDR3 DNA is TGTGCCAGCAGCCTCCAGACAGGGGATTACGAGCAGTACTTC. Protein sequence: CASSLQTGDYEQYF. The whole variable domain, remainder taken from reference TRBV5-5 and TRBJ2-7, is DAGVTQSPTHLIKTRGQQVTLRCSPISGHKSVSWYQQVLGQGPQFIFQYYEKEERGRGNFPDRFSARQFPNYSSELNVNALLLGDSALYLCASSLQTGDYEQYFGPGTRLTVT.

The chain carries TRBV7-9 and TRBJ2-7; D possibly corresponds to TRBD2 (6 bases). Germline V CDR1 and CDR2: SEHNR, FQNEAQ (reference sequence). V shed 4 bases and J shed 2 bases, with 15 bases lying between them. The CDR3 spans 15 residues. The DNA of the CDR3 is TGTGCCAGCAGCTCCACGGGACTGAGGGCCTACGAGCAGTACTTC. Encoded protein: CASSSTGLRAYEQYF.

With regard to this clone: The junction and the germline gene differ at one end; a read error may be behind it. V is TRBV11-2 and J is TRBJ2-7, with a possible D match to TRBD2 (6 bases). The CDR3 is 15 amino acids. Germline loops: CDR1 SGHAT, CDR2 FQNNGV. DNA for the CDR3: TGTGCCAGCAGCATAGATGGTAGCGGCTTCTACGAGCAGTACTTC. Its protein is CASSIDGSGFYEQYF.

This chain uses TRBV7-9 with TRBJ1-2, with a weak D call TRBD1 (5 bases). V gave up 3 bases and J gave up 8 bases, with 13 bases separating them. CDR3 length: 13 residues. CDR1 and CDR2 from the germline V gene are SEHNR and FQNEAQ (reference sequence). DNA of the CDR3: TGTGCCAGCAGCTTCCCAGGGAGTTCCGGCTACACCTTC. Amino acid sequence: CASSFPGSSGYTF.

The V call is TRBV6-5, the J call TRBJ1-2; tentative D call: TRBD1 (6 bases). Germline V gene lookup returns CDR1 MNHEY and CDR2 SVGAGI. This CDR3 contains 15 residues. Trimming cost V 0 bases and J 2 bases, with 10 bases left between them. CDR3 nucleotide sequence: TGTGCCAGCAGTTACTCAGGGACATCCAACTATGGCTACACCTTC. Translation gives CASSYSGTSNYGYTF.

The rearrangement links TRBV27 to TRBJ1-2, with 8 bases that match TRBD1. Trimming at V came to 3 bases and at J to 4 bases, leaving 4 bases not matched to a gene. The CDR3 loop spans 14 amino acids. Germline values: CDR1 MNHEY, CDR2 SMNVEV (reference sequence). This CDR3 is CASSFTGGGYGYTF. CDR3 nucleotide sequence: TGTGCCAGCAGTTTTACAGGGGGGGGCTATGGCTACACCTTC.